This T cell receptor (beta chain) appears in the sequencing data of a study of cytomegalovirus exposure and HLA in healthy donors. General observations from the study: Reportedly, cytomegalovirus status was diagnosed with high sensitivity and specificity. Excluded were some V segments that proved indistinguishable, including TRBV6-2 and TRBV6-3. In a later analysis, CMV-associated beta chains were mostly HLA-associated, it appeared. There were several of the most significant clusters that appeared linked to common viral pathogens in a later analysis.

As concerns this clone: The antigen is not known.

With 60 Vbeta and 13 Jbeta primers, the PCR was carried out. The protocol was immunoSEQ multiplex PCR, while the TCRdb copy is restricted to in-frame clones and leaves out a portion. Among 100,000 to 150,000 clones listed, about 81% were seen once. The CDR3 extends over 13 amino acids. CDR1 and CDR2 (germline): SGHVS, FQNEAQ. Trimming cost V 5 bases and J 4 bases; bases outside gene matches: 3. The clonotype was recovered from a woman aged 40 to 49 in good health and CMV-seropositive. The sample was PBMCs. The chain is built from TRBV7-8 and TRBJ1-1, with 8 bases identical to TRBD1. This chain's CDR3 is CASSPTGGTEAFF. CDR3 DNA sequence: TGTGCCAGCAGCCCTACAGGGGGCACTGAAGCTTTCTTT.